Sequencing of this T cell receptor (beta chain) was carried out in a study of T cells after yellow fever vaccination. Findings and limits, study-wide: Abundant clonotypes from the bulk population could have been carried over as contaminants into FACS-sorted repertoires. CD4 and CD8 compartments shared a small share of clonotypes, likely from convergent recombination.

The study made its TCR cDNA through 5'RACE template switching. That step introduced a universal primer site along with UMIs. MiXCR, run by TCRdb on the 5' RACE reads, gives a single entry per CDR3 protein. The sample carries a few hundred thousand distinct CDR3 sequences, around 7.3% recorded once. In regard to this clonotype: Its antigen is not identified.

The CDR3 runs to 12 residues. With 6 bases removed from V and 3 bases from J, the gap between germline ends came to 8 bases. The receptor was isolated from a man aged 18 to 35 who received the YFV17D yellow fever vaccine. Source: PBMCs, taken about 41 days after the first yellow fever vaccination. J is TRBJ1-1 and V is TRBV12-3 or TRBV12-4; D not resolved. As DNA, the CDR3 is TGTGCCAGCAGCCGCCGGTACACTGAAGCTTTCTTT. Residues: CASSRRYTEAFF.